This passage covers 15 T cell receptor beta chains from one sample sequenced in a study of T-cell reconstitution after alpha-beta-depleted transplantation in children. TCRbeta library preparation incorporated unique molecular identifiers. MiXCR was run by TCRdb on the PCR reads, yielding one entry per CDR3 protein. The sample includes under 450,000 distinct CDR3 sequences, roughly 13% of them seen just once. Sequenced material: PBMCs, taken from the stem cell graft. Receptor source: a human donor who donated a stem cell graft to a child with Fanconi anemia.

The chain couples TRBV7-2 to TRBJ1-2; perhaps TRBD1 as D (6 bases). CDR3 length: 14 amino acids. CDR1 SGHTA and CDR2 FQGNSA come from the germline V gene. The V end lost 4 bases, the J end lost 8 bases, and 17 bases lay between the germline ends. In DNA form, the CDR3 reads TGTGCCAGCAGCTCGTTACAGGGAAGGGGCGGCTACACCTTC. Its translation: CASSSLQGRGGYTF.

This clonotype has a handful of counts. The V gene is TRBV10-3, the J gene TRBJ2-3; 9 positions match TRBD1. V was clipped by 6 bases and J by 2 bases; unmatched bases: 12. The CDR3 sequence is 17 residues long. Germline lookup yields CDR1 ENHRY and CDR2 SYGVKD. CDR3 residues: CAIRGPPGQGPTDTQYF. CDR3 nucleotide sequence: TGTGCCATCAGGGGGCCCCCTGGACAGGGGCCCACAGATACGCAGTATTTT.

This clonotype was seen a handful of times. The J gene is TRBJ1-1, the V gene TRBV6-2 or TRBV6-3; D is possibly TRBD1 (6 bases). This CDR3 contains 14 residues. V was trimmed by 7 bases and J by 3 bases, leaving 15 bases between them. Germline values: CDR1 MNHEY, CDR2 SVGEGT. The CDR3 nucleotides read TGTGCCAGCACCTCCAGGGGAGGCGACACTGAAGCTTTCTTT. Translated: CASTSRGGDTEAFF.

The chain joins TRBV4-2 to TRBJ2-1, with TRBD1 identical over 7 bases. The CDR3 runs to 14 residues. The germline gives CDR1 LGHNA, CDR2 YNFKEQ. Trimming cost V 3 bases and J 5 bases; bases outside gene matches: 4. As DNA, the CDR3 is TGTGCCAGCAGCCATAACAGGGGCGACAATGAGCAGTTCTTC. Translated: CASSHNRGDNEQFF.

This clonotype has at least ten counts. The chain has TRBV5-1 and TRBJ2-7, with TRBD2 matching 8 bases. The CDR3 loop spans 14 amino acids. CDR1 is SGHRS and CDR2 is YFSETQ in the germline V gene. After removal of 2 bases from V and 3 bases from J, the junction contained 4 bases not matched to a gene. The CDR3 loop is CASSLAGDRYEQYF. Here the CDR3 DNA reads TGCGCCAGCAGCTTAGCGGGGGACCGCTACGAGCAGTACTTC.

This clonotype showed up just a few times. The chain recombines TRBV18 with TRBJ1-2; D perhaps matches TRBD1 (6 bases). The CDR3 has 14 amino acids. Germline loops: CDR1 KGHSH, CDR2 LQKENI. Trimming removed 6 bases from V and 3 bases from J, with 14 bases in between. In DNA form, the CDR3 reads TGTGCCAGCTCGCGGGAACAGGGCGACTATGGCTACACCTTC. This encodes CASSREQGDYGYTF.

The chain combines TRBV10-3 with TRBJ2-3, with 12 bases lining up with TRBD2. The germline CDR1 and CDR2 sequences are ENHRY and SYGVKD. CDR3 length: 17 amino acids. V shed 4 bases, J shed 3 bases, and the junction held 8 bases outside the gene matches. CDR3 DNA sequence: TGTGCCATCAGTGCGTCGACTAGCGGGGGCACAACAGATACGCAGTATTTT. As protein: CAISASTSGGTTDTQYF.

This clonotype showed up many times. V gene TRBV6-2 or TRBV6-3 combines with J gene TRBJ1-4, with TRBD1 identical over 10 bases. The germline CDR1 and CDR2 sequences are MNHEY and SVGEGT. With 6 bases clipped from V and 5 bases from J, the junction kept 12 bases outside the gene matches. This CDR3 has 17 amino acids. DNA of the CDR3: TGTGCCAGCAGAGACCGGGACAGGGGAAGTCGGAATGAAAAACTGTTTTTT. Its translation is CASRDRDRGSRNEKLFF.

This chain uses TRBV6-5 with TRBJ2-7; either TRBD1 or TRBD2 may supply D (6 bases each). The CDR3 has 12 amino acids. Germline loops: CDR1 MNHEY, CDR2 SVGAGI. The V end was cut by 10 bases, the J end by 4 bases, with 14 bases between. CDR3 coding DNA: TGTGCCACACAGGGAGGAGGGTACGAGCAGTACTTC. Protein product: CATQGGGYEQYF.

The V gene is TRBV2, the J gene TRBJ1-2; D is perhaps TRBD1 (6 bases). Trimming shortened V by 3 bases and J by 4 bases, and 12 bases separated the two germline ends. The CDR3 totals 14 residues. Germline V CDR1 and CDR2: SNHLY, FYNNEI. The CDR3 DNA reads TGTGCCAGCAGTGATATAGGGGGTCCCTATGGCTACACCTTC. This encodes CASSDIGGPYGYTF.

The rearrangement uses TRBV12-3 or TRBV12-4 and TRBJ1-5; D is unclear. CDR3 length: 14 amino acids. The ends were cut back, 6 bases at V and 11 bases at J, with 20 bases in the middle. CDR3 region: CASSRSSIMESQHF. The CDR3 bases are TGTGCCAGCAGCAGATCATCAATCATGGAGTCCCAGCATTTT.

The V gene is TRBV28, the J gene TRBJ2-5; 15 positions match TRBD2. This CDR3 region has 17 residues. Trimming cost V 6 bases and J 5 bases; bases outside gene matches: 10. Germline CDR1 reads MDHEN; CDR2 reads SYDVKM. In nucleotides, the CDR3 is TGTGCCAGCAGCCCCGGGACTAGCGGGGGGTTGGGGGAGACCCAGTACTTC. This sequence encodes CASSPGTSGGLGETQYF.

The sample holds a few counts of this clonotype. A junction boundary mismatches the germline segment, possibly from a read error. The chain has TRBV5-1 and TRBJ2-7; D gene uncertain. Germline lookup yields CDR1 SGHRS and CDR2 YFSETQ. CDR3 length equals 13 residues. CDR3 DNA sequence: TGCGCCAGCAGCCGTGACGGCTCCCACGAGCAGTACTTC. Translating it yields CASSRDGSHEQYF.

CDR3 amino acids: CASSEGKTPLHF. CDR3 bases: TGTGCCAGCAGTGAGGGAAAGACACCCCTCCACTTT. The chain couples TRBV2 to TRBJ1-6; D is ambiguous. Trimming cost V 3 bases and J 11 bases, with 8 bases left between them. CDR3 length: 12 residues. Germline CDR1 SNHLY, CDR2 FYNNEI.

This clonotype was counted only a few times. J is TRBJ2-1 and V is TRBV12-3 or TRBV12-4; the match to TRBD1 covers 10 bases. V shed 1 base, J shed 5 bases, and the junction held 14 bases outside the gene matches. This CDR3 comprises 19 residues. Here the CDR3 reads CASSLVGLFGQGGDNEQFF. CDR3 coding DNA: TGTGCCAGCAGTTTAGTTGGTCTGTTTGGACAGGGGGGGGACAATGAGCAGTTCTTC.